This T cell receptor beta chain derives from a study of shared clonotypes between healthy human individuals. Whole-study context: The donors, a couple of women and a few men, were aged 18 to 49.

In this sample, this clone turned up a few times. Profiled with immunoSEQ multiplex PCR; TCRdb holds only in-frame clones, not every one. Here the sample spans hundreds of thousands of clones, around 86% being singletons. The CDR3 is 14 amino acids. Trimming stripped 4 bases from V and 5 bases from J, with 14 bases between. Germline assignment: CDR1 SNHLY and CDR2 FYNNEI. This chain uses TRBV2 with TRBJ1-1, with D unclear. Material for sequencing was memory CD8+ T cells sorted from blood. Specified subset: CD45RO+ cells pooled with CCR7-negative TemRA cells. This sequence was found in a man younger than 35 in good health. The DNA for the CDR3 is TGTGCCAGCAGTGGCCCCCAGACTGGGACTGAAGCTTTCTTT. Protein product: CASSGPQTGTEAFF.